The 15 T cell receptor beta chains in this list originate from one sample, sequenced in a study of blood T cell repertoires in COVID-19. The data were produced by immunoSEQ multiplex PCR, yet TCRdb's version contains in-frame clones alone and is incomplete. Of around 220,000 clones in the sample, roughly 80% were seen once. Sequences were obtained from peripheral blood. Receptor source: a woman aged 80 or older with acute or convalescent COVID-19.

The V and J genes are TRBV20-1 and TRBJ2-7; possible D gene TRBD1, 7 bases. The CDR3 runs to 14 residues. Per germline, CDR1 DFQATT and CDR2 SNEGSKA (reference sequence). The V gene lost 3 bases and the J gene lost 5 bases, with 17 bases spanning the gap. The CDR3 DNA follows: TGCAGTGCTAGTTTCCCCCAGGGGGGCGACGAGCAGTACTTC. This codes for CSASFPQGGDEQYF.

The V call is TRBV12-2, the J call TRBJ2-5; the table's TRBD2 call for D was not verified on the DNA. TRBV12-2 is a listed pseudogene. The CDR3 is 17 amino acids. The CDR3, as DNA: TGTGCAAGTCGCTTATTCTGGGTGTCTAGCAGTGAAGAGACCCAGTACTTC. Its protein product is CASRLFWVSSSEETQYF.

This clone showed up just a few times. The chain couples TRBV19 to TRBJ1-4; 9 bases match TRBD1. The CDR3 has 15 amino acids. The germline CDR1 and CDR2 sequences are LNHDA and SQIVND (reference sequence). With V trimmed by 5 bases and J by 5 bases, 6 bases remained unmatched. Here the CDR3 reads CASSVQTGGNEKLFF. CDR3 bases: TGTGCCAGTAGTGTCCAGACAGGGGGAAATGAAAAACTGTTTTTT.

The count of this clone is one. V and J are TRBV10-1 and TRBJ1-2; the D gene is possibly TRBD1 (6 bases). Between the trimmed V and J ends, which lost 3 bases and 8 bases, there was a span of 13 bases. This CDR3 spans 13 amino acids. Looked up from germline, CDR1 is WNHNN and CDR2 is SYGVQD (reference sequence). CDR3 DNA: TGCGCCAGCAGTGATTACAGGGATACGGGCTACACCTTC. Protein sequence: CASSDYRDTGYTF.

The chain combines TRBV4-2 with TRBJ2-3; tentative D call: TRBD2 (5 bases). The V gene lost 4 bases and the J gene lost 6 bases, with 8 bases spanning the gap. Germline CDR1 reads LGHNA; CDR2 reads YNFKEQ. The CDR3 runs 12 residues. CDR3 amino acids: CASSLAGDTQYF. The CDR3, as DNA: TGTGCCAGCAGCCTGGCGGGTGATACGCAGTATTTT.

V usage is TRBV3-1 (or the pseudogene TRBV3-2) and J usage is TRBJ2-2; 11 bases align to TRBD2. This CDR3 has 16 residues. V was pared by 6 bases and J by 4 bases, with 7 bases of the junction left unmatched. Germline V gene lookup returns CDR1 LGHDT and CDR2 YNNKEL (reference sequence). The DNA for the CDR3 is TGTGCCAGCAGTCCTATAGCGGGAGGGGGCACCGGGGAGCTGTTTTTT. It encodes CASSPIAGGGTGELFF.

This chain connects TRBV19 to TRBJ2-6; D is unresolved. Germline V CDR1 and CDR2: LNHDA, SQIVND (reference sequence). V lost 6 bases and J lost 4, with 7 bases in between. The CDR3 sequence is 13 residues long. CDR3 residues: CASREIGANVLTF. The DNA for the CDR3 is TGTGCCAGTAGGGAGATAGGGGCCAACGTCCTGACTTTC.

The chain joins TRBV7-3 to TRBJ2-1, with 11 bases identical to TRBD2. The germline V gene encodes CDR1 SGHTA and CDR2 FQGTGA. CDR3 length: 16 amino acids. The trim removed 3 bases at V and 6 bases at J, leaving 7 bases unmatched. In nucleotides, the CDR3 is TGTGCCAGCAGCTTGTCGACTAGCGGGGTATCCAATGAGCAGTTCTTC. It codes for CASSLSTSGVSNEQFF. The full variable domain, completed using reference TRBV7-3 and TRBJ2-1, is GAGVSQTPSNKVTEKGKYVELRCDPISGHTALYWYRQSLGQGPEFLIYFQGTGAADDSGLPNDRFFAVRPEGSVSTLKIQRTERGDSAVYLCASSLSTSGVSNEQFFGPGTRLTVL.

The chain uses TRBV5-1 and TRBJ2-7; 8 bases are a match to TRBD2. V gave up 6 bases and J gave up 1 base; unmatched junction bases: 6. Germline-derived CDR1 and CDR2 are SGHRS and YFSETQ. The CDR3 sequence is 14 residues long. CDR3 region: CASTPGGGSYEQYF. Written as DNA, the CDR3 is TGCGCCAGCACCCCCGGGGGGGGGTCCTACGAGCAGTACTTC.

The chain has TRBV7-3 and TRBJ2-5; D might be TRBD1 (5 bases). The CDR3 has 13 residues. The germline V gene has CDR1 SGHTA and CDR2 FQGTGA. The V end was cut by 5 bases, the J end by 1 base, with 8 bases between. Written as DNA, the CDR3 is TGTGCCAGCAGCCGAGACAGCCAAGAGACCCAGTACTTC. Translation: CASSRDSQETQYF. Supplemented by reference TRBV7-3 and TRBJ2-5, the full variable domain reads GAGVSQTPSNKVTEKGKYVELRCDPISGHTALYWYRQSLGQGPEFLIYFQGTGAADDSGLPNDRFFAVRPEGSVSTLKIQRTERGDSAVYLCASSRDSQETQYFGPGTRLLVL.

In the case of this clone: Distinct nucleotide sequences in the sample also encode this CDR3. The J gene is TRBJ2-5, the V gene TRBV7-2, with TRBD2 identical over 8 bases. The V segment lost 2 bases and the J segment 1 base; nucleotides outside the gene matches: 0. Germline-derived CDR1 and CDR2 are SGHTA and FQGNSA. The CDR3 has 14 amino acids. In nucleotides, the CDR3 is TGTGCCAGCAGCTTACTAGCGGGCCAAGAGACCCAGTACTTC. The encoded protein is CASSLLAGQETQYF.

This clone was observed many times. The rearrangement uses TRBV19 and TRBJ2-7, with D possibly being TRBD1 (6 bases). The CDR3 consists of 14 residues. The germline V and J ends were trimmed by 4 bases and 3 bases, with 13 bases remaining between them. Germline V CDR1 and CDR2: LNHDA, SQIVND (reference sequence). The chain's CDR3 is CASSTPTGIYEQYF. In nucleotides, the CDR3 is TGTGCCAGTAGTACACCGACAGGCATCTACGAGCAGTACTTC.

The CDR3 loop is CAGSPVRVGGYTF. The CDR3, as DNA: TGTGCCGGCTCCCCGGTCAGGGTTGGGGGCTACACCTTC. J is TRBJ1-2 and V is TRBV6-5; a weak D match, TRBD1 (5 bases). Germline V gene sequence: CDR1 MNHEY, CDR2 SVGAGI. Trimming stripped 11 bases from V and 8 bases from J, with 21 bases between. The CDR3 spans 13 residues.

The V and J genes are TRBV4-3 and TRBJ1-2; perhaps TRBD1 as D (5 bases). In germline, CDR1 is LGHNA, CDR2 YSLEER. Trimming took 0 bases from V and 6 from J, leaving 14 bases between them. This CDR3 has 15 residues. CDR3 amino acids: CASSQDPGYGNGYTF. Here the CDR3 DNA reads TGCGCCAGCAGCCAAGATCCAGGGTATGGAAATGGCTACACCTTC.

The rearrangement uses TRBV7-8 and TRBJ2-2; 9 positions agree with TRBD2. CDR3 length: 16 amino acids. With V trimmed by 3 bases and J by 5 bases, 7 bases remained unmatched. Looked up from germline, CDR1 is SGHVS and CDR2 is FQNEAQ. In DNA, the CDR3 is TGTGCCAGCAGCTTTGATAGCGGGAGTGATACCGGGGAGCTGTTTTTT. Encoded protein: CASSFDSGSDTGELFF.